This T cell receptor (beta chain) came from a study of blood T cell repertoires in COVID-19. TCRdb keeps only in-frame clones here, not all; method: immunoSEQ multiplex PCR. The sample lists 50,000 to 65,000 clones; around 92% were seen once. Per the germline V gene, CDR1 is LGHNT and CDR2 is FRNRAP. V was clipped by 5 bases and J by 4 bases; unmatched bases: 11. CDR3 length: 18 amino acids. The sequencing input was peripheral blood. The clonotype originates from a man aged 50 to 60 with active COVID-19. The chain couples TRBV12-5 to TRBJ2-1, with TRBD2 identical over 13 bases. CDR3 sequence (DNA): TGTGCTAGTGGTCCGACTAGCGGGAGGCCGAGGGGATACAATGAGCAGTTCTTC. Protein product: CASGPTSGRPRGYNEQFF.